This T cell receptor (beta chain) was retrieved from a study of T-cell reconstitution after alpha-beta-depleted transplantation in children. Whole-study findings and limits: Surviving thymic progenitors and recipient T cells were the source of high TCRbeta diversity at day 60 in some patients. Several hundred graft clones that had expanded were reportedly the source of alpha-beta T cells about two months after transplant. Hyperexpanded clones declined; after one year, newly produced T cells mostly supplied diversity.

Researchers prepared the TCRbeta library using unique molecular identifiers, the study reports. TCRdb reprocessed the PCR reads via MiXCR and lists one record per CDR3 protein. The sample shows approximately 120,000 distinct CDR3 sequences, 8% to 10% of them seen only once. This CDR3 is 16 amino acids long. The V gene lost 3 bases and the J gene lost 1 base, with 15 bases spanning the gap. Germline V gives CDR1 SGHRS, CDR2 YFSETQ. This clonotype was detected ten times or more. The antigen is unknown. This specimen was PBMCs, mostly from graft donor cells, taken 180 days after TCRalphabeta/CD19-depleted stem cell transplant. The gene calls are TRBV5-1 and TRBJ2-3, with D unresolved. The source of this sequence is a girl less than two years old who had a stem cell transplant for combined immunodeficiency, so the T cells may come from the graft donor. Here the CDR3 DNA reads TGCGCCAGCAGCTCGGTAACGGTAGTTGGCACAGATACGCAGTATTTT. Encoded protein: CASSSVTVVGTDTQYF. Looking up the rest from reference TRBV5-1 and TRBJ2-3 gives the full variable domain: KAGVTQTPRYLIKTRGQQVTLSCSPISGHRSVSWYQQTPGQGLQFLFEYFSETQRNKGNFPGRFSGRQFSNSRSEMNVSTLELGDSALYLCASSSVTVVGTDTQYFGPGTRLTVL.